This entry features one TCR beta chain sequence. The antigen remains unidentified. This sample was included in a study of a mutant IDH1 vaccine in newly diagnosed glioma. The wider study: Patients had received radiotherapy, temozolomide, or both previously, most receiving both. Study results and limitations: Pseudoprogression seemed unrelated to changes in top peripheral T cell clonotypes.

CDR3 length: 14 residues. Germline lookup yields CDR1 SGHTA and CDR2 FQGNSA. The ends were cut back, 1 base at V and 12 bases at J, with 16 bases in the middle. Measured with immunoSEQ multiplex PCR; TCRdb has only the in-frame clones, and not every one. The sample records about 38,000 clones, approximately 80% being singletons. Stated time point: week 5, during vaccination. The content of each vaccine dose was 300 ug of mutant IDH1 20-mer peptide, and topical imiquimod accompanied it. The specimen comprised PBMCs, sampled from a glioma patient whose treatment included an IDH1 peptide vaccine. V and J are TRBV7-2 and TRBJ1-3; D call uncertain. The sequence derives from a man aged 35 to 55 with glioma. CDR3 nucleotide sequence: TGTGCCAGCAGCTTAGGTGGAGGAATTGGTGGCATATATTTT. Amino acids: CASSLGGGIGGIYF. Together with reference TRBV7-2 and TRBJ1-3, the CDR3 gives the full variable domain: GAGVSQSPSNKVTEKGKDVELRCDPISGHTALYWYRQSLGQGLEFLIYFQGNSAPDKSGLPSDRFSAERTGGSVSTLTIQRTQQEDSAVYLCASSLGGGIGGIYFGEGSWLTVV.